The 9 T cell receptor beta chains below all came from one sample that was sequenced in a study of immune cell composition in non-small cell lung cancer. Clones were sequenced by immunoSEQ multiplex PCR, and TCRdb holds only the in-frame ones, with some missing. The table lists approximately 3,500 clones, roughly four fifths of them singletons. Normal lung was taken at the farthest possible site, at least 3 cm from tumour. The sample consisted of non-adjacent lung tissue. These TCRs come from a human donor with non-small cell lung cancer.

The gene calls are TRBV5-4 and TRBJ2-3; 8 bases line up with TRBD1. Germline CDR1 reads SGHNT; CDR2 reads YYREEE (reference sequence). The V and J ends lost 3 bases and 1 base, in that order; junction bases with no gene match: 4. The CDR3 runs 15 residues. The CDR3 region is CASSSLTGGTDTQYF. The CDR3 DNA follows: TGTGCCAGCAGCTCTTTGACAGGGGGCACAGATACGCAGTATTTT.

This clone occurred a few times. This rearrangement joins TRBV4-3 to TRBJ2-1, with TRBD2 as a possible D gene (7 bases). Germline CDR1 LGHNA, CDR2 YSLEER. The ends were cut back, 6 bases at V and 7 bases at J, with 19 bases in the middle. The CDR3 spans 15 residues. The CDR3 spells CASSPEGGDLNEQFF. For the CDR3, the DNA is TGCGCCAGCAGTCCGGAGGGGGGGGACCTTAATGAGCAGTTCTTC.

The J gene is TRBJ1-2, the V gene TRBV7-2; D is uncertain. V was shortened by 3 bases and J by 8 bases, with 10 bases between the two germline ends. Germline lookup yields CDR1 SGHTA and CDR2 FQGNSA. This CDR3 has 12 residues. The CDR3 loop is CASSFEGEGYTF. CDR3 in DNA: TGTGCCAGCAGCTTTGAGGGCGAGGGCTACACCTTC. Using reference TRBV7-2 and TRBJ1-2 for the parts outside the CDR3, the full variable domain is GAGVSQSPSNKVTEKGKDVELRCDPISGHTALYWYRQSLGQGLEFLIYFQGNSAPDKSGLPSDRFSAERTGGSVSTLTIQRTQQEDSAVYLCASSFEGEGYTFGSGTRLTVV.

This chain links TRBV6-5 with TRBJ2-1, with 9 bases aligning to TRBD2. Germline values: CDR1 MNHEY, CDR2 SVGAGI. This CDR3 comprises 14 residues. Trimming removed 5 bases from V and 7 bases from J; junction bases left unmatched: 6. The CDR3 loop reads CASSRSGSGNEQFF. Here the CDR3 DNA reads TGTGCCAGCAGTCGTAGCGGGAGTGGTAATGAGCAGTTCTTC.

This rearrangement joins TRBV27 to TRBJ2-1; D gene unclear. The CDR3 is made up of 11 amino acids. V lost 1 base, J lost 9 bases, and 4 bases lay in between. Germline CDR1 MNHEY, CDR2 SMNVEV (reference sequence). This chain's CDR3 is CASSLFGEQFF. CDR3 coding DNA: TGTGCCAGCAGTTTATTCGGTGAGCAGTTCTTC.

The chain joins TRBV28 to TRBJ2-6; D perhaps matches TRBD2 (6 bases). The CDR3 sequence is 17 residues long. Germline V gene lookup returns CDR1 MDHEN and CDR2 SYDVKM. V lost 6 bases to trimming and J lost 0 bases, with 15 bases between them. The CDR3 region has the DNA TGTGCCAGCAGGTGGGGTAGCGGTACCTCTGGGGCCAACGTCCTGACTTTC. Translated, it gives CASRWGSGTSGANVLTF.

The chain recombines TRBV28 with TRBJ1-2; 12 bases align to TRBD1. Germline V gives CDR1 MDHEN, CDR2 SYDVKM. Germline trimming cut 3 bases from V and 8 bases from J; bases unmatched to any gene: 16. The CDR3 sequence is 18 residues long. CDR3 residues: CASSFLYFSGQGAEGYTF. The DNA of the CDR3 is TGTGCCAGCAGTTTCTTATATTTTTCGGGACAGGGGGCGGAAGGCTACACCTTC.

This chain connects TRBV4-2 to TRBJ2-1; 10 bases line up with TRBD2. The CDR3 has 17 amino acids. Per the germline V gene, CDR1 is LGHNA and CDR2 is YNFKEQ. Losses at the gene ends were 4 bases for V and 2 bases for J; bases not matched to a gene: 8. The CDR3 region has the DNA TGTGCCAGCAGCCTTTACTGGACTAGCGGACCCTACAATGAGCAGTTCTTC. The encoded protein is CASSLYWTSGPYNEQFF.

The J gene is TRBJ2-7, the V gene TRBV7-9; 7 nucleotides agree with TRBD1. CDR1 is SEHNR and CDR2 is FQNEAQ in the germline V gene (reference sequence). This CDR3 region has 13 residues. The J segment lost 2 bases and the V segment lost 5 bases, leaving 3 bases of the junction unmatched. CDR3 in DNA: TGTGCCAGCAGCGGGGACAGTCCCTACGAGCAGTACTTC. Amino acids: CASSGDSPYEQYF.